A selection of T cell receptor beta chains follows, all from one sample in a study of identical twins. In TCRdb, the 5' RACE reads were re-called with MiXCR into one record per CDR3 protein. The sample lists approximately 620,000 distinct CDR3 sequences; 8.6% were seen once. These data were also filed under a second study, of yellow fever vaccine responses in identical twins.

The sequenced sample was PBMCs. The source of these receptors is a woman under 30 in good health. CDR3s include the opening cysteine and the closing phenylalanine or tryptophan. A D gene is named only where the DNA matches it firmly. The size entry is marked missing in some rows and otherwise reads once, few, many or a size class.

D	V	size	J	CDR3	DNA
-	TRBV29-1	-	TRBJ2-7	CSVDGSSSYEQYF	TGCAGCGTTGACGGATCGAGCTCCTACGAGCAGTACTTC
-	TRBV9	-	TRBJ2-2	CASSVVGTGNTGELFF	TGTGCCAGCAGCGTAGTTGGGACGGGGAACACCGGGGAGCTGTTTTTT
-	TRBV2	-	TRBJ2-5	CASSFGQPETQYF	TGTGCCAGCAGTTTCGGACAACCAGAGACCCAGTACTTC
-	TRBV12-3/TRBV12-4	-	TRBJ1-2	CASSPDPAGYTF	TGTGCCAGCAGTCCGGACCCGGCGGGCTACACCTTC
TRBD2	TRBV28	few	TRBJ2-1	CASSLWVGLAEDNEQFF	TGTGCCAGCAGTTTATGGGTGGGGCTAGCGGAGGACAATGAGCAGTTCTTC
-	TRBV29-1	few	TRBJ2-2	CSVQLRQDNTGELFF	TGCAGCGTCCAACTTCGACAGGACAACACCGGGGAGCTGTTTTTT
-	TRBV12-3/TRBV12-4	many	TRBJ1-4	CASSLGDNNEKLFF	TGTGCCAGCAGTTTAGGGGATAATAATGAAAAACTGTTTTTT
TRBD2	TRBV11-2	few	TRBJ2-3	CASRASGGNRPLGTDTQYF	TGTGCCAGCAGGGCTAGCGGGGGTAACCGGCCATTAGGCACAGATACGCAGTATTTT
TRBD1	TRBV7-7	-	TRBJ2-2	CARNGTGETGELFF	TGTGCTAGGAACGGGACAGGGGAAACCGGGGAGCTGTTTTTT
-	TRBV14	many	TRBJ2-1	CASSQELTPGNEQFF	TGTGCCAGCAGCCAAGAGCTAACCCCCGGGAATGAGCAGTTCTTC
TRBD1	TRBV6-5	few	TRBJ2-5	CASSYPSDRRYQETQYF	TGTGCCAGCAGTTACCCGTCGGACAGGCGGTACCAAGAGACCCAGTACTTC
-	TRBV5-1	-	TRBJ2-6	CASRSQGSGANVLTF	TGCGCCAGCCGAAGCCAGGGGTCTGGGGCCAACGTCCTGACTTTC
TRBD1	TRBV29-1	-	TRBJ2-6	CSVVLPGQGALRTGANVLTF	TGCAGCGTTGTGTTACCGGGACAGGGGGCGCTAAGAACTGGGGCCAACGTCCTGACTTTC
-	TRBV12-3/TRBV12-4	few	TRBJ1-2	CASSLGGSSSYGYTF	TGTGCCAGCAGTTTAGGCGGTTCATCTTCCTATGGCTACACCTTC
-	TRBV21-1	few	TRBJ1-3	CASSCPPDRGLRAIYF	TGTGCCAGCAGCTGTCCACCGGACAGGGGGTTAAGAGCCATATATTTT
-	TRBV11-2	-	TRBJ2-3	CASSLTAWGPGTDTQYF	TGTGCCAGCAGCTTAACCGCGTGGGGGCCGGGGACAGATACGCAGTATTTT
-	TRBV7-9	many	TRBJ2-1	CASSHPMPLGGDNEQFF	TGTGCCAGCAGCCATCCAATGCCCTTAGGGGGAGACAATGAGCAGTTCTTC
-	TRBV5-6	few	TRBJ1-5	CASSFAGGEPQHF	TGTGCCAGCAGCTTTGCCGGAGGAGAGCCCCAGCATTTT
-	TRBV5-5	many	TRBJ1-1	CASSLGAGTEAFF	TGTGCCAGCAGCTTGGGGGCGGGCACTGAAGCTTTCTTT
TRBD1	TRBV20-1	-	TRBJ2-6	CSASPPTGTGANVLTF	TGCAGTGCTAGCCCCCCGACAGGGACTGGGGCCAACGTCCTGACTTTC
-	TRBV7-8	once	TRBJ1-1	CASSGVGGGMNTEAFF	TGTGCCAGCAGCGGGGTCGGGGGGGGTATGAACACTGAAGCTTTCTTT
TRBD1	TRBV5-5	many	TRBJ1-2	CASSFRTGGGYGYTF	TGTGCCAGCAGCTTCCGGACAGGGGGAGGCTATGGCTACACCTTC
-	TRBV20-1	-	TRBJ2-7	CSARGGTPTYEQYF	TGCAGTGCTAGAGGCGGGACACCTACCTACGAGCAGTACTTC
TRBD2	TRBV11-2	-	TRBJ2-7	CASSSLAGTNEQYF	TGTGCCAGCAGCTCGTTAGCGGGAACGAACGAGCAGTACTTC
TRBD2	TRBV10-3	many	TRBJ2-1	CAITTTSGNYNEQFF	TGTGCCATCACTACGACTAGCGGGAACTACAATGAGCAGTTCTTC
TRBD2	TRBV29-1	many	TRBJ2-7	CSVLAGESYEQYF	TGCAGCGTTCTGGCGGGGGAGTCCTACGAGCAGTACTTC
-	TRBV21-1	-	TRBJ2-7	CARDQQYF	TGTGCCAGGGACCAACAGTACTTC
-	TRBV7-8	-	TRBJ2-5	CASSLARVSEETQYF	TGTGCCAGCAGCTTAGCCCGGGTATCTGAGGAGACCCAGTACTTC
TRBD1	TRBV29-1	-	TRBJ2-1	CSGYRGSNEQFF	TGCAGCGGTTACAGGGGGAGCAATGAGCAGTTCTTC